Listed below are T cell receptor beta chains from one sample, sequenced in a study of control samples from healthy donors and cancer patients. The repertoire was sequenced with immunoSEQ multiplex PCR; TCRdb's copy has only in-frame clones and lacks some. The profile shows under 95,000 clones, roughly 80% of them singletons. Material for sequencing was blood. The receptors here all came from a man aged 50-60 years in good health. Each CDR3 is given with its conserved first and last residue. D genes are given only for firm matches. Clone sizes are given selectively: once, few, many, or a class where the clone is expanded.

v_call: TRBV6-2/TRBV6-3; clone_size: -; j_call: TRBJ1-3; d_call: -; cdr3_nt: TGTGCCAGCAGCGGGACGAGCTCTGGAAACACCATATATTTT; cdr3_aa: CASSGTSSGNTIYF
v_call: TRBV5-1; clone_size: once; j_call: TRBJ2-1; d_call: -; cdr3_nt: TGCGCCAGCAGCTTGGCGGATATGGGTGGGACCTACAATGAGCAGTTCTTC; cdr3_aa: CASSLADMGGTYNEQFF
v_call: TRBV4-2; clone_size: -; j_call: TRBJ2-1; d_call: TRBD2; cdr3_nt: TGTGCCAGCAGCCAAGAAGGACTAGCGGGAGGCAATGAGCAGTTCTTC; cdr3_aa: CASSQEGLAGGNEQFF
v_call: TRBV7-3; clone_size: -; j_call: TRBJ2-5; d_call: TRBD2; cdr3_nt: TGTGCCAGCAGCTCGGCGGGAGGGCCATGGGAGACCCAGTACTTC; cdr3_aa: CASSSAGGPWETQYF
v_call: TRBV19; clone_size: -; j_call: TRBJ1-5; d_call: -; cdr3_nt: TGTGCCAGTAGTCAGCAGGGTGGCAATCAGCCCCAGCATTTT; cdr3_aa: CASSQQGGNQPQHF
v_call: TRBV5-6; clone_size: -; j_call: TRBJ1-1; d_call: -; cdr3_nt: TGTGCCAGCAGCTTGTTGTCCAACCGCAACACTGAAGCTTTCTTT; cdr3_aa: CASSLLSNRNTEAFF
v_call: TRBV11-2; clone_size: -; j_call: TRBJ2-3; d_call: -; cdr3_nt: TGTGCCAGCAGCTTTTCTGACAGCCTAAGAGTTACGCAGTATTTT; cdr3_aa: CASSFSDSLRVTQYF
v_call: TRBV7-2; clone_size: -; j_call: TRBJ2-4; d_call: TRBD2; cdr3_nt: TGTGCCAGCAGCTTACTAGCGGGAGTCACCCTGGCCAAAAACATTCAGTACTTC; cdr3_aa: CASSLLAGVTLAKNIQYF
v_call: TRBV7-6; clone_size: -; j_call: TRBJ2-3; d_call: TRBD2; cdr3_nt: TGTGCCAGCAGCTCCGGGACTAGCGGGAGGGTCTTT; cdr3_aa: CASSSGTSGRVF
v_call: TRBV11-2; clone_size: -; j_call: TRBJ2-7; d_call: TRBD2; cdr3_nt: TGTGCCAGCAGCTCCATAAGCGGGGGATACGAGCAGTACTTC; cdr3_aa: CASSSISGGYEQYF
v_call: TRBV5-6; clone_size: -; j_call: TRBJ2-2; d_call: TRBD1; cdr3_nt: TGTGCCAGCAGCTCGGCAGGGGGCACCGGGGAGCTGTTTTTT; cdr3_aa: CASSSAGGTGELFF
v_call: TRBV5-1; clone_size: -; j_call: TRBJ2-1; d_call: TRBD2; cdr3_nt: TGCGCCAGCAGCCCCCGCGGGCTAGCGGGTGAGCAGTTCTTC; cdr3_aa: CASSPRGLAGEQFF
v_call: TRBV19; clone_size: -; j_call: TRBJ2-5; d_call: -; cdr3_nt: TGTGCCACCACCGAGGGGGGGGAGACCCAGTACTTC; cdr3_aa: CATTEGGETQYF
v_call: TRBV7-8; clone_size: -; j_call: TRBJ2-1; d_call: TRBD2; cdr3_nt: TGTGCCAGCAGCCTCCGAAGCGGGAGGCCGAGCTCCTACAATGAGCAGTTCTTC; cdr3_aa: CASSLRSGRPSSYNEQFF
v_call: TRBV3-1/TRBV3-2; clone_size: once; j_call: TRBJ1-2; d_call: -; cdr3_nt: TGTGCCAGCAGCCCACCGGGGCGGGTAGGCTATGGCTACACCTTC; cdr3_aa: CASSPPGRVGYGYTF
v_call: TRBV5-1; clone_size: -; j_call: TRBJ1-2; d_call: -; cdr3_nt: TGCGCCAGCAGCTTGACTATAACAGGAGCTAACTATGGCTACACCTTC; cdr3_aa: CASSLTITGANYGYTF
v_call: TRBV27; clone_size: -; j_call: TRBJ1-1; d_call: TRBD1; cdr3_nt: TGTGCCAGCAGGCCCCCGGGACAGCTGAACACTGAAGCTTTCTTT; cdr3_aa: CASRPPGQLNTEAFF
v_call: TRBV28; clone_size: -; j_call: TRBJ1-5; d_call: TRBD1; cdr3_nt: TGTGCCAGCCGGGACAGGGAACAGCCCCAGCATTTT; cdr3_aa: CASRDREQPQHF
v_call: TRBV5-1; clone_size: -; j_call: TRBJ2-1; d_call: -; cdr3_nt: TGCGCCAGCAGCTTGGAAGGCCTACCCGACAATGAGCAGTTCTTC; cdr3_aa: CASSLEGLPDNEQFF
v_call: TRBV10-3; clone_size: -; j_call: TRBJ2-7; d_call: -; cdr3_nt: TGTGCCATCAGTGAGATAGGTCTTGGGCAGACTTCCTACGAGCAGTACTTC; cdr3_aa: CAISEIGLGQTSYEQYF
v_call: TRBV24-1; clone_size: -; j_call: TRBJ2-2; d_call: TRBD1; cdr3_nt: TGTGCCACCAGTGATTTCCGAGACAGGGCGAACACCGGGGAGCTGTTTTTT; cdr3_aa: CATSDFRDRANTGELFF
v_call: TRBV7-2; clone_size: -; j_call: TRBJ2-3; d_call: TRBD1; cdr3_nt: TGTGCCAGCAGCTTACCGACAGGGCTCTCGGCGGGAGATACGCAGTATTTT; cdr3_aa: CASSLPTGLSAGDTQYF
v_call: TRBV20-1; clone_size: -; j_call: TRBJ2-7; d_call: -; cdr3_nt: TGCAGTGCTAGAGCTTCCTACGAGCAGTACTTC; cdr3_aa: CSARASYEQYF
v_call: TRBV3-1/TRBV3-2; clone_size: -; j_call: TRBJ2-7; d_call: TRBD2; cdr3_nt: TGTGCCAGCAGCACAACTAGCGGGAGTTACGAGCAGTACTTC; cdr3_aa: CASSTTSGSYEQYF
v_call: TRBV6-4; clone_size: -; j_call: TRBJ2-1; d_call: TRBD1; cdr3_nt: TGTGCCAGCAGTGCCATCCGGACAGGGAGGTTCTTC; cdr3_aa: CASSAIRTGRFF
v_call: TRBV4-2; clone_size: -; j_call: TRBJ2-7; d_call: TRBD1; cdr3_nt: TGTGCCAGCAGCCAAGATTCTAGCAGGGGGCTGAGCGAGCAGTACTTC; cdr3_aa: CASSQDSSRGLSEQYF
v_call: TRBV7-2; clone_size: -; j_call: TRBJ2-5; d_call: TRBD2; cdr3_nt: TGTGCCAGCAGCTTAGTTATGAGGGGACTAGCGTCAATTGAGACCCAGTACTTC; cdr3_aa: CASSLVMRGLASIETQYF
v_call: TRBV19; clone_size: -; j_call: TRBJ2-1; d_call: TRBD2; cdr3_nt: TGTGCCAGTAGTCTACTAGCGGGAGGACGCAATGAGCAGTTCTTC; cdr3_aa: CASSLLAGGRNEQFF
v_call: TRBV4-1; clone_size: -; j_call: TRBJ2-1; d_call: -; cdr3_nt: TGCGCCAGCAGCCAAGAGTCTGCATACAATGAGCAGTTCTTC; cdr3_aa: CASSQESAYNEQFF
v_call: TRBV7-3; clone_size: -; j_call: TRBJ2-2; d_call: TRBD1; cdr3_nt: TGTGCCAGCAGCCTAGGGACAGGGGTAACCGGGGAGCTGTTTTTT; cdr3_aa: CASSLGTGVTGELFF
v_call: TRBV6-2/TRBV6-3; clone_size: -; j_call: TRBJ1-1; d_call: -; cdr3_nt: TGTGCCAGCAGCCCCGGACAGCCTAACACTGAAGCTTTCTTT; cdr3_aa: CASSPGQPNTEAFF
v_call: TRBV5-1; clone_size: few; j_call: TRBJ2-3; d_call: TRBD2; cdr3_nt: TGCGCCAGCAGCTTGGCACCTAGCGGGGGGACAGATACGCAGTATTTT; cdr3_aa: CASSLAPSGGTDTQYF
v_call: TRBV11-3; clone_size: once; j_call: TRBJ1-6; d_call: -; cdr3_nt: TGTGCCAGCAGCTTAGATCCGGCGCAAAGGAGCTCCTATAATTCACCCCTCCACTTT; cdr3_aa: CASSLDPAQRSSYNSPLHF
v_call: TRBV28; clone_size: -; j_call: TRBJ1-4; d_call: -; cdr3_nt: TGTGCCAGCAGTCGCCGGCTCGGCCAAAATGAAAAACTGTTTTTT; cdr3_aa: CASSRRLGQNEKLFF
v_call: TRBV5-1; clone_size: -; j_call: TRBJ1-1; d_call: -; cdr3_nt: TGCGCCAGCAGCTTGATGGCGCGGACTGGGGCTGAAGCTTTCTTT; cdr3_aa: CASSLMARTGAEAFF
v_call: TRBV5-5; clone_size: -; j_call: TRBJ2-3; d_call: -; cdr3_nt: TGTGCCAGCAGCCCGCTACCCCGCGTCGGCACAGATACGCAGTATTTT; cdr3_aa: CASSPLPRVGTDTQYF
v_call: TRBV11-2; clone_size: -; j_call: TRBJ1-2; d_call: -; cdr3_nt: TGTGCCAGCAGCTTAGCGGGGGCATTCACGGGGGGCTACACCTTC; cdr3_aa: CASSLAGAFTGGYTF
v_call: TRBV7-9; clone_size: once; j_call: TRBJ1-4; d_call: -; cdr3_nt: TGTGCCAGCAGCCTCTACGGGAGCGGGGGGCGTGATGAAAAACTGTTTTTT; cdr3_aa: CASSLYGSGGRDEKLFF
v_call: TRBV18; clone_size: -; j_call: TRBJ2-1; d_call: TRBD2; cdr3_nt: TGTGCCAGCTCACCACCACTAGCGGGAGGGCACAATGAGCAGTTCTTC; cdr3_aa: CASSPPLAGGHNEQFF
v_call: TRBV7-2; clone_size: -; j_call: TRBJ1-5; d_call: -; cdr3_nt: TGTGCCAGCAGCTTTGGTCCTAGCAATCAGTCCCAGCATTTT; cdr3_aa: CASSFGPSNQSQHF
v_call: TRBV9; clone_size: -; j_call: TRBJ2-1; d_call: TRBD2; cdr3_nt: TGTGCCAGCAGCGGAACTAGCGGGAGAAGCAATGAGCAGTTCTTC; cdr3_aa: CASSGTSGRSNEQFF
v_call: TRBV9; clone_size: -; j_call: TRBJ1-3; d_call: TRBD1; cdr3_nt: TGTGCCAGCACCGCAGGACAGGGCTCTGGAAACACCATATATTTT; cdr3_aa: CASTAGQGSGNTIYF
v_call: TRBV28; clone_size: -; j_call: TRBJ1-2; d_call: -; cdr3_nt: TGTGCCAGCAGTTTTCCTTCAGGGGCGCAAAACTATGGCTACACCTTC; cdr3_aa: CASSFPSGAQNYGYTF
v_call: TRBV7-2; clone_size: -; j_call: TRBJ2-5; d_call: -; cdr3_nt: TGTGCCAGCAGCTTAGGGATCCAAGAGACCCAGTACTTC; cdr3_aa: CASSLGIQETQYF
v_call: TRBV3-1/TRBV3-2; clone_size: -; j_call: TRBJ2-1; d_call: -; cdr3_nt: TGTGCCAGCAGCCAAGGTAGGTCTAGCCCTACTTATGAGCAGTTCTTC; cdr3_aa: CASSQGRSSPTYEQFF
v_call: TRBV5-1; clone_size: once; j_call: TRBJ2-7; d_call: TRBD2; cdr3_nt: TGCGCCAGCAGCAAAGACGGACTAGCTGAGATCTACGAGCAGTACTTC; cdr3_aa: CASSKDGLAEIYEQYF
v_call: TRBV3-1/TRBV3-2; clone_size: -; j_call: TRBJ2-1; d_call: -; cdr3_nt: TGTGCCAGCAGCCAAGTCAGCGGCAATGAGCAGTTCTTC; cdr3_aa: CASSQVSGNEQFF
v_call: TRBV4-2; clone_size: once; j_call: TRBJ2-5; d_call: TRBD2; cdr3_nt: TGTGCCAGCAGCCCATCACAGCGGGAGGACCAAGAGACCCAGTACTTC; cdr3_aa: CASSPSQREDQETQYF
v_call: TRBV20-1; clone_size: -; j_call: TRBJ2-1; d_call: TRBD1; cdr3_nt: TGCAGTGCTAGTGACCTACAGGGGGACTCCTACAATGAGCAGTTCTTC; cdr3_aa: CSASDLQGDSYNEQFF
v_call: TRBV14; clone_size: -; j_call: TRBJ2-7; d_call: -; cdr3_nt: TGTGCCAGCGCAGCCAGTGTCGGGGAGCAGTACTTC; cdr3_aa: CASAASVGEQYF
v_call: TRBV11-2; clone_size: -; j_call: TRBJ2-7; d_call: -; cdr3_nt: TGTGCCAGCAGTAAATACAGGGCCTACGAGCAGTACTTC; cdr3_aa: CASSKYRAYEQYF
v_call: TRBV28; clone_size: -; j_call: TRBJ1-2; d_call: -; cdr3_nt: TGTGCCAGCAGTACTATCAGGGCAGGAGCTAACTATGGCTACACCTTC; cdr3_aa: CASSTIRAGANYGYTF
v_call: TRBV5-6; clone_size: -; j_call: TRBJ1-1; d_call: -; cdr3_nt: TGTGCCAGCAGCTTGGCCGAGGGTGGAGCTTTCTTT; cdr3_aa: CASSLAEGGAFF
v_call: TRBV5-1; clone_size: -; j_call: TRBJ1-3; d_call: -; cdr3_nt: TGCGCCAGCAGCTTGGACGGGCCTCCTGGAAACACCATATATTTT; cdr3_aa: CASSLDGPPGNTIYF
v_call: TRBV9; clone_size: -; j_call: TRBJ2-5; d_call: -; cdr3_nt: TGTGCCAGCAGCGTAGGTTGGCGTACGAATGGAGAGACCCAGTACTTC; cdr3_aa: CASSVGWRTNGETQYF